This T cell receptor beta chain was documented in a study of metastatic and nonmetastatic thyroid tumors (dated by TCRdb to the early 2020s). A note on the overall study: The researchers compared repertoires between peripheral blood samples and tumor or nodule tissue samples from patients with malignant or benign thyroid disease. Overall study results and their limits: In both blood and tumor samples, TCR beta diversity was reported to be significantly higher in malignant tumors than in benign nodules.

Library preparation employed PCR. Reads for this sample came from an Illumina HiSeq 4000. High-throughput sequencing was used to profile the TCR beta-chain CDR3 region of every patient. The original pipeline was this. Drawing on CDR3 differences between clinicopathological groups, the researchers built a classifier meant to tell apart patients with distant-metastatic papillary thyroid cancer. The Shannon index was used to assess repertoire diversity, and the Morisita-Horn index was used to assess tumor-blood repertoire similarity. TCRdb trimmed the raw reads at Q25, called clones with MiXCR and kept productive beta chains. TCRdb, not the authors, supplied the V and J calls. For this sample the table gives approximately 38,000 clones, of which under 30% were detected only once. The top ten constitute roughly a tenth of the sample. Only a few counts were recorded for this clone. Its binding antigen is unknown. Base qualities are not recorded, but no much larger clone differs from it by a single base.

Trimmed from V: 6 bases; trimmed from J: 8 bases; junction bases lacking a gene match: 12. The CDR3 sequence holds 15 residues, the cysteine and phenylalanine included. The read is trimmed to its CDR3 DNA, 45 bases read in frame from base 1. Per the germline V gene, MNHNS is the CDR1 and SASEGT is the CDR2. No treatment had been received by any patient before thyroid surgery. Using T-cell receptor beta sequencing, the researchers looked back retrospectively at clinical samples from patients, gathered between about 2011 and 2019. The rearranged segments are TRBV6-1 and TRBJ1-2, with 10 bases matching TRBD1. Material: blood. The TCR was taken from a male donor with papillary thyroid cancer or a benign thyroid nodule (not recorded which). Some clones in this sample may be carry-over from other donors' samples. CDR3 reads: CASSRSTGGARGYTF. The DNA is as follows: TGTGCCAGCAGCCGATCGACAGGGGGCGCGAGAGGCTACACCTTC.